A selection of T cell receptor beta chains follows, all from one sample in a study of blood T cell repertoires in COVID-19. The table came from immunoSEQ multiplex PCR; TCRdb's copy has only in-frame clones and leaves some out. The sample holds 200,000 to 250,000 clones; 84% are singletons and the top ten take under 10%. The material sequenced was peripheral blood. The receptors were sampled from a woman aged 80 or over with COVID-19, enrolled during active disease. Each CDR3 is given with its conserved first and last residue. Each record gives: D gene, J gene, clone size, V gene, CDR3 DNA, CDR3 protein. D genes are given only for firm matches. Where a row states a size, it is once, few, many or the class of an expanded clone; other rows omit it.

TRBD1,TRBJ2-3,few,TRBV27,TGTGCCAGCAGTACTCGGACAGGGGGAACAGATACGCAGTATTTT,CASSTRTGGTDTQYF
NA,TRBJ1-1,NA,TRBV6-5,TGTGCCAGCACAGTCAGGGGTTTAACTGAAGCTTTCTTT,CASTVRGLTEAFF
TRBD1,TRBJ1-5,NA,TRBV5-1,TGCGCCAGCAGCCCACAGGGGGCAGGTAGCAATCAGCCCCAGCATTTT,CASSPQGAGSNQPQHF
NA,TRBJ2-3,NA,TRBV3-1/TRBV3-2,TGTGCCAGCAGCGGGGACATGGGGCCGGATACGCAGTATTTT,CASSGDMGPDTQYF
TRBD1,TRBJ1-5,NA,TRBV5-8,TGTGCCAGCCAGGGACAGAATCAGCCCCAGCATTTT,CASQGQNQPQHF
TRBD2,TRBJ2-1,NA,TRBV5-6,TGTGCCAGCAGCTTCGGAGCGGGAGGATTGGTTAAGTTCTTC,CASSFGAGGLVKFF
TRBD1,TRBJ1-1,once,TRBV15,TGTGCCACCAGCAGAGATTTCTCGGCAGGGGGCTTCACTGAAGCTTTCTTT,CATSRDFSAGGFTEAFF
TRBD1,TRBJ1-2,NA,TRBV18,TGTGCCAGCTCACCGCCCGGGACAGGGGGCGACCATGGCTACACCTTC,CASSPPGTGGDHGYTF
TRBD1,TRBJ1-1,NA,TRBV18,TGTGCCAGCTCTCCCCAGGGGGGGAACACTGAAGCTTTCTTT,CASSPQGGNTEAFF
NA,TRBJ1-4,NA,TRBV28,TGTGCCAGCGGCTCGAGATCAGGGGCGGACGGAAAACTGTTTTTT,CASGSRSGADGKLFF
NA,TRBJ1-4,NA,TRBV18,TGTGCCAGCTCACCACTTGGAGGGGCCGACGAAAAACTGTTTTTT,CASSPLGGADEKLFF
NA,TRBJ2-7,NA,TRBV11-2,TGTGCCAGCAGACCCCAGACAGGCGGATCCTACGAGCAGTACTTC,CASRPQTGGSYEQYF
TRBD1,TRBJ2-7,NA,TRBV5-4,TGTGCCAGCAGCTCCGGCAGCTTCCCCGGGACAGGGGGCACCAAGCAGTACTTC,CASSSGSFPGTGGTKQYF
NA,TRBJ1-5,NA,TRBV18,TGTGCCAGCTCAGCCCAGGGAAGGGATCAGCCCCAGCATTTT,CASSAQGRDQPQHF
TRBD1,TRBJ2-7,NA,TRBV9,TGTGCCAGCAGCATCCGGACAGGGGTAGGCGAGCAGTACTTC,CASSIRTGVGEQYF
TRBD1,TRBJ1-2,NA,TRBV7-2,TGTGCCAGCAGCCCAGTCAGGGGGGATGGCTACACCTTC,CASSPVRGDGYTF
TRBD2,TRBJ2-1,few,TRBV5-1,TGCGCCAGCAGCTTGGGCGGGAGCTCCTACAATGAGCAGTTCTTC,CASSLGGSSYNEQFF
TRBD1,TRBJ1-2,NA,TRBV7-8,TGTGCCAGCAAATCACAGGGGGCGCTGAGCTATGGCTACACCTTC,CASKSQGALSYGYTF
TRBD1,TRBJ2-1,NA,TRBV5-4,TGTGCCAGCAGCTCGGGACAGGGGGCGCGAAATGAGCAGTTCTTC,CASSSGQGARNEQFF
NA,TRBJ2-4,NA,TRBV4-1,TGCGCCAGCAGCCAAGCTGGAGGCTTGGCCAAAAACATTCAGTACTTC,CASSQAGGLAKNIQYF
NA,TRBJ2-7,NA,TRBV27,TGTGCCAGCAGACGGGGACACACCTACGAGCAGTACTTC,CASRRGHTYEQYF
TRBD2,TRBJ2-2,NA,TRBV5-1,TGCGCCAGCAGCTCCCTAGCGGGGGGGCGGAACACCGGGGAGCTGTTTTTT,CASSSLAGGRNTGELFF
TRBD2,TRBJ2-3,NA,TRBV7-9,TGTGCCAGCAGCTCGAGCGGGGGGGCAGATACGCAGTATTTT,CASSSSGGADTQYF
NA,TRBJ2-5,NA,TRBV5-5,TGTGCCAGCAGTCCGGTGGACCAAGAGACCCAGTACTTC,CASSPVDQETQYF
TRBD2,TRBJ2-1,NA,TRBV10-3,TGTGCCATCAGTGAAAAGCGGGGGACCTACAATGAGCAGTTCTTC,CAISEKRGTYNEQFF
NA,TRBJ1-2,NA,TRBV19,TGTGCCAGTAGTACGTCCACGGGGGGGAACTATGGCTACACCTTC,CASSTSTGGNYGYTF
NA,TRBJ1-4,NA,TRBV11-2,TGTGCCAGCAGCTTGGGAGGGTTGGAAAAACTGTTTTTT,CASSLGGLEKLFF